The 21 T cell receptor beta chains presented below share a single source sample, sequenced in a study of cytomegalovirus exposure and HLA in healthy donors. In the PCR, 60 Vbeta and 13 Jbeta primers were used. Sequenced by immunoSEQ multiplex PCR; TCRdb stores in-frame clones only, minus some. The sample records 100,000 or so clones, approximately 80% being singletons. What was sequenced was PBMCs. The origin of the receptors is a young woman in good health and CMV-seronegative.

This chain links TRBV7-3 with TRBJ2-1; a possible D gene is TRBD2 (6 bases). Trimming pared 5 bases from V and 5 bases from J, leaving 10 bases between. This CDR3 has 13 residues. The germline V gene has CDR1 SGHTA and CDR2 FQGTGA. The CDR3 nucleotides read TGTGCCAGCAGCGGCGGGGTTGACAATGAGCAGTTCTTC. Its translation: CASSGGVDNEQFF.

V usage is TRBV2 and J usage is TRBJ2-1; 7 nucleotides agree with TRBD1. CDR1 and CDR2 (germline): SNHLY, FYNNEI. V shed 6 bases, J shed 8 bases, and the junction held 4 bases outside the gene matches. The CDR3 contains 12 residues. The CDR3 loop is CASRTGFDEQFF. CDR3 sequence (DNA): TGTGCCAGCAGGACAGGGTTTGATGAGCAGTTCTTC.

The chain employs TRBV7-9 and TRBJ2-2; TRBD1 agrees at 8 bases. Germline V CDR1 and CDR2: SEHNR, FQNEAQ (reference sequence). The CDR3 sequence is 15 residues long. With V trimmed by 4 bases and J by 4 bases, 5 bases remained unmatched. CDR3 protein: CASSSKTGVTGELFF. Here the CDR3 DNA reads TGTGCCAGCAGCTCAAAGACAGGGGTCACCGGGGAGCTGTTTTTT.

V and J are TRBV6-5 and TRBJ2-7; 7 positions agree with TRBD2. Germline values: CDR1 MNHEY, CDR2 SVGAGI. J gave up 5 bases and V 0 bases, and 1 base lay outside the gene matches. CDR3 length: 13 residues. The CDR3 DNA reads TGTGCCAGCAGTTACTCGAGCGGGGACGAGCAGTACTTC. Translation gives CASSYSSGDEQYF.

This sequence joins TRBV30 and TRBJ1-3, with 7 nucleotides matching TRBD1. Germline CDR1 and CDR2: GTSNPN and SVGIG (reference sequence). Trimming took 3 bases from V and 3 from J; bases not matched to a gene: 14. CDR3 length: 17 residues. The CDR3 DNA sequence: TGTGCCTGGAGCGGTAATCGCCAGGGGGAAAGTGGAAACACCATATATTTT. It yields the protein CAWSGNRQGESGNTIYF.

This chain joins TRBV6-1 and TRBJ1-4; TRBD1 might be the D (6 bases). The V gene's germline CDR1 is MNHNS and CDR2 SASEGT. The CDR3 runs 13 residues. The V end was cut by 6 bases, the J end by 8 bases, with 13 bases between. In DNA form, the CDR3 reads TGTGCCAGCAGGGGGGCAGGGCGGGAAAAACTGTTTTTT. Translating it yields CASRGAGREKLFF.

V gene TRBV6-1 combines with J gene TRBJ2-3; D possibly corresponds to TRBD2 (6 bases). The CDR3 spans 15 residues. With 7 bases removed from V and 4 bases from J, the gap between germline ends came to 18 bases. From germline, CDR1 is MNHNS and CDR2 SASEGT. The CDR3 DNA is TGTGCCAGCACCGGAAGTGGGGGGTTAGCAGATACGCAGTATTTT. Encoded protein: CASTGSGGLADTQYF.

J is TRBJ1-1 and V is TRBV10-3, with 7 nucleotides matching TRBD1. V trimming: 0 bases; J trimming: 4 bases; junction bases outside the gene matches: 8. The germline gives CDR1 ENHRY, CDR2 SYGVKD. The length of the CDR3 is 16 residues. CDR3 DNA: TGTGCCATCAGTGAGTCTGGGATAGGGGGCGCCACTGAAGCTTTCTTT. It yields the protein CAISESGIGGATEAFF.

This sequence joins TRBV27 and TRBJ1-2, with D possibly TRBD1 on 6 matching bases. Germline V gene sequence: CDR1 MNHEY, CDR2 SMNVEV (reference sequence). This CDR3 is 15 amino acids long. V dropped 0 bases and J dropped 8 bases, with 16 bases sitting between them. DNA for the CDR3: TGTGCCAGCAGTTTATCAGAACAGGGCTGGTACGGCTACACCTTC. Amino acid sequence: CASSLSEQGWYGYTF.

The CDR3 reads CASSLTRSSYEQYF. Here the CDR3 DNA reads TGCGCCAGCAGCTTGACGAGGAGCTCCTACGAGCAGTACTTC. This chain links TRBV5-1 with TRBJ2-7; unclear D gene. CDR1 SGHRS and CDR2 YFSETQ come from the germline V gene. This CDR3 has 14 residues. Trimming removed 1 base at V and 0 bases at J, with 8 bases between.

The V call is TRBV27, the J call TRBJ2-5, with 8 positions matching TRBD2. Germline assignment: CDR1 MNHEY and CDR2 SMNVEV (reference sequence). The CDR3 spans 12 residues. V was clipped by 10 bases and J by 5 bases; unmatched bases: 6. The CDR3 spells CATRGGTETQYF. CDR3 DNA: TGTGCCACCCGGGGGGGGACGGAGACCCAGTACTTC.

This clone has just a few counts. The chain carries TRBV7-2 and TRBJ1-1, with a possible D match to TRBD1 (5 bases). CDR3 length: 13 amino acids. Looked up from germline, CDR1 is SGHTA and CDR2 is FQGNSA. Trimming stripped 6 bases from V and 0 bases from J, with 8 bases between. The CDR3 is CASSLDMNTEAFF. CDR3 DNA sequence: TGTGCCAGCAGTTTGGACATGAACACTGAAGCTTTCTTT.

The rearrangement links TRBV4-1 to TRBJ2-5; 11 nucleotides align to TRBD2. The J call could be wrong; TRBJ2-7 is a better fit for the DNA end. Germline assignment: CDR1 MGHRA and CDR2 YSYEKL. This CDR3 is built from 15 residues. Here the CDR3 DNA reads TGCGCCAGCAGCCGCGGGACTAGCGGAGATTACGAGCAGTACTTC. Amino acid sequence: CASSRGTSGDYEQYF.

The J gene is TRBJ1-1, the V gene TRBV7-8; 9 bases line up with TRBD1. The length of the CDR3 is 14 residues. The junction had 2 bases not matched to a gene; V was cut back by 0 bases and J by 6 bases. Germline CDR1 reads SGHVS; CDR2 reads FQNEAQ. In DNA, the CDR3 is TGTGCCAGCAGCTTAGCCGGGACAGGGTCTGAAGCTTTCTTT. Translating gives CASSLAGTGSEAFF.

CDR3 amino acids: CASSGGTSGGAEQFF. As DNA, the CDR3 is TGTGCCAGCAGCGGAGGGACTAGCGGGGGGGCCGAGCAGTTCTTC. The chain uses TRBV7-2 and TRBJ2-1; TRBD2 agrees at 16 bases. Germline values: CDR1 SGHTA, CDR2 FQGNSA. Trimming took 5 bases from V and 10 from J; bases not matched to a gene: 5. This CDR3 spans 15 amino acids.

J is TRBJ1-6 and V is TRBV27; TRBD1 might be the D (5 bases). Germline-derived CDR1 and CDR2 are MNHEY and SMNVEV (reference sequence). The length of the CDR3 is 16 residues. Trimming took off 0 bases at V and 2 bases at J, with 8 bases between the two ends. The CDR3 DNA reads as TGTGCCAGCAGTTTATCCGGGGGGGCCTATAATTCACCCCTCCACTTT. This codes for CASSLSGGAYNSPLHF.

This clone is a singleton in its sample. V gene TRBV2 combines with J gene TRBJ2-7; a possible D gene is TRBD1 (6 bases). The V end lost 4 bases, the J end lost 3 bases, and 13 bases lay between the germline ends. This CDR3 is built from 14 residues. Per germline, CDR1 SNHLY and CDR2 FYNNEI. CDR3 protein: CASSVPGHFYEQYF. The CDR3 nucleotides are TGTGCCAGCAGTGTACCGGGACACTTCTACGAGCAGTACTTC.

This chain connects TRBV5-4 to TRBJ2-1; 8 bases are shared with TRBD2. The CDR3 runs to 17 residues. The germline gives CDR1 SGHNT, CDR2 YYREEE (reference sequence). With 3 bases clipped from V and 4 bases from J, the junction kept 12 bases outside the gene matches. In DNA, the CDR3 is TGTGCCAGCAGCTCCCGCACACGGGCGGGAGGATACAATGAGCAGTTCTTC. The encoded protein is CASSSRTRAGGYNEQFF.

The chain links TRBV23-1 to TRBJ1-4, with TRBD1 identical over 7 bases. TRBV23-1 is classed as an ORF, of uncertain function. The V and J ends lost 6 bases and 12 bases, in that order; junction bases with no gene match: 1. This CDR3 region has 10 residues. DNA of the CDR3: TGCGCCAGCAGCACAGGGGAACTGTTTTTT. Translating it yields CASSTGELFF.

The chain employs TRBV4-3 and TRBJ2-2, with a tentative D call TRBD2 (6 bases). This CDR3 spans 17 amino acids. V lost 0 bases to trimming and J lost 3 bases, with 14 bases between them. The germline gives CDR1 LGHNA, CDR2 YSLEER. This CDR3 reads CASSQERGSGYTGELFF. The CDR3 DNA reads TGCGCCAGCAGCCAAGAACGGGGTAGCGGATACACCGGGGAGCTGTTTTTT.

The J gene is TRBJ2-7, the V gene TRBV7-9; 12 bases align to TRBD1. This CDR3 spans 18 amino acids. Trimming at V came to 2 bases and at J to 3 bases, leaving 11 bases not matched to a gene. Per germline, CDR1 SEHNR and CDR2 FQNEAQ (reference sequence). CDR3 nucleotides: TGTGCCAGCAGCTTATTCCCCGGGACAGGGGGCCACCTCTACGAGCAGTACTTC. Its protein product is CASSLFPGTGGHLYEQYF.